This record concerns one T cell receptor beta chain sequence. Antigen specificity is unknown. The data were taken from a study of neoadjuvant nivolumab and ipilimumab in lung cancer. Study observations and caveats: Pretherapy blood TCR richness correlated positively with resected tumor richness.

Assay: immunoSEQ multiplex PCR; the TCRdb copy retains only in-frame clones and omits some. There are about 4,000 clones in the sample; over 60% occur only once, and roughly 4.9% lies in the top ten. The source was peripheral blood, collected after neoadjuvant nivolumab, alone or with ipilimumab, at or shortly before surgery. This receptor was identified in an adult with non-small cell lung cancer.

The CDR3 protein is CASSLDTGGDYEQYF. The CDR3 DNA follows: TGTGCCAGCAGCTTGGATACAGGGGGCGATTACGAGCAGTACTTC. V is TRBV5-6 and J is TRBJ2-7; 9 bases fit TRBD1. Germline lookup yields CDR1 SGHDT and CDR2 YYEEEE. The CDR3 length is 15 residues. With V trimmed by 0 bases and J by 4 bases, 5 bases remained unmatched.